This entry lists 20 T cell receptor beta chains sequenced from one sample in a study of beta chain features in type 1 diabetes. These TCRs are of unknown antigen specificity. Study observations and caveats: Moderate but significant shortening of TCRB CDR3s was recorded in all four CD4+ subsets from Type 1 diabetes patients.

The isolated RNA, all of it, was reverse transcribed, so expressed TCRB transcripts were what got sequenced. The repertoire was sequenced with immunoSEQ multiplex PCR; TCRdb's copy has only in-frame clones and lacks some. The repertoire has about 150,000 clones, around an eighth of them found once; the top ten carry 1.3%. The source material was central memory CD4+ T cells from blood. These TCRs come from a young man with type 1 diabetes.

The rearrangement links TRBV4-2 to TRBJ2-3; 11 nucleotides match TRBD2. Germline lookup yields CDR1 LGHNA and CDR2 YNFKEQ. The CDR3 is 19 residues long. The J segment lost 2 bases and the V segment lost 0 bases, leaving 10 bases of the junction unmatched. CDR3 DNA: TGTGCCAGCAGCCAAGAGGTCCCAAGGACTAGCGGGTACACAGATACGCAGTATTTT. Translated: CASSQEVPRTSGYTDTQYF.

The chain joins TRBV6-6 to TRBJ2-1, with D tentatively TRBD1 or TRBD2 (6 bases each). CDR1 is MNHNY and CDR2 is SVGAGI in the germline V gene (reference sequence). The CDR3 sequence is 15 residues long. Trimming took off 6 bases at V and 8 bases at J, with 20 bases between the two ends. The CDR3 coding sequence is TGTGCCAGCAGCTTAGGACAGCTCTGGGGGGATGAGCAGTTCTTC. It is translated as CASSLGQLWGDEQFF.

On this clone: The junction and the germline gene differ at one end; a read error may be behind it. The chain links TRBV5-1 to TRBJ2-7; 7 nucleotides align to TRBD1. This CDR3 has 15 residues. Looked up from germline, CDR1 is SGHRS and CDR2 is YFSETQ. This CDR3 is CASRLGQIGSYEQYF. CDR3 bases: TGCGCCAGCAGATTGGGACAGATTGGGTCCTACGAGCAGTACTTC.

The chain employs TRBV18 and TRBJ1-6, with TRBD1 matching over 7 bases. The CDR3 is 13 residues long. In germline, CDR1 is KGHSH, CDR2 LQKENI. After removal of 6 bases from V and 7 bases from J, the junction contained 3 bases not matched to a gene. The CDR3 DNA reads TGTGCCAGCTCGGGACAGCACAATTCACCCCTCCACTTT. Translated: CASSGQHNSPLHF.

This clone was counted a few times. This chain joins TRBV7-9 and TRBJ2-1; tentative D call: TRBD1 (6 bases). The CDR3 has 16 residues. V lost 5 bases and J lost 6, with 20 bases in between. Germline V CDR1 and CDR2: SEHNR, FQNEAQ (reference sequence). For the CDR3, the DNA is TGTGCCAGCAGCCCCAGGGGCCCTGGGAGATTCAATGAGCAGTTCTTC. As protein: CASSPRGPGRFNEQFF.

The V gene is TRBV28, the J gene TRBJ1-4, with a weak D call TRBD1 (6 bases). Germline CDR1 MDHEN, CDR2 SYDVKM. This CDR3 spans 15 amino acids. Trimming stripped 6 bases from V and 0 bases from J, with 11 bases between. The CDR3 loop reads CASRPGTTTNEKLFF. DNA for the CDR3: TGTGCCAGCAGGCCAGGGACAACAACTAATGAAAAACTGTTTTTT.

The rearrangement uses TRBV30 and TRBJ1-3; D may be TRBD1 (5 bases). The CDR3 loop spans 12 amino acids. V lost 8 bases to trimming and J lost 0 bases, with 8 bases between them. The germline CDR1 and CDR2 sequences are GTSNPN and SVGIG (reference sequence). The CDR3 coding sequence is TGTGCCGGGGACTTCTCTGGAAACACCATATATTTT. It yields the protein CAGDFSGNTIYF. Variable domain in full (rest from reference TRBV30 and TRBJ1-3): SQTIHQWPATLVQPVGSPLSLECTVEGTSNPNLYWYRQAAGRGLQLLFYSVGIGQISSEVPQNLSASRPQDRQFILSSKKLLLSDSGFYLCAGDFSGNTIYFGEGSWLTVV.

Here the CDR3 reads CASNRDSYDGYTF. CDR3 DNA sequence: TGTGCCAGCAACCGGGACAGCTATGATGGCTACACCTTC. The chain combines TRBV6-1 with TRBJ1-2; 7 bases are shared with TRBD1. The CDR3 runs 13 residues. Germline lookup yields CDR1 MNHNS and CDR2 SASEGT. The junction had 8 bases not matched to a gene; V was cut back by 7 bases and J by 6 bases.

This clone was observed a few times. The chain recombines TRBV14 with TRBJ2-1; 10 bases are a match to TRBD2. V shed 4 bases and J 4 bases; nucleotides not matched to a gene: 7. The CDR3 is 16 residues long. Germline V CDR1 and CDR2: SGHDN, FVKESK. The CDR3 region is CASSPWILAGYNEQFF. CDR3 nucleotide sequence: TGTGCCAGCAGCCCGTGGATACTAGCGGGATACAATGAGCAGTTCTTC.

This clone was picked up a small number of times. The chain joins TRBV28 to TRBJ2-7, with D possibly being TRBD1 (6 bases). This CDR3 spans 12 amino acids. Germline V lookup: CDR1 MDHEN, CDR2 SYDVKM. V dropped 6 bases and J dropped 7 bases, with 13 bases sitting between them. CDR3 in amino acids: CASSLGQKEQYF. CDR3 nucleotides: TGTGCCAGCAGCCTCGGACAGAAGGAGCAGTACTTC.

This clone was seen ten or more times. The rearrangement uses TRBV29-1 and TRBJ2-1; the D gene is possibly TRBD1 (6 bases). The CDR3 has 11 amino acids. CDR1 SQVTM and CDR2 ANQGSEA come from the germline V gene. Trimming pared 7 bases from V and 6 bases from J, leaving 10 bases between. The DNA for the CDR3 is TGCAGCGGCGGACAGCCCAATGAGCAGTTCTTC. It specifies CSGGQPNEQFF.

There are a few counts of this clone. This chain uses TRBV25-1 with TRBJ1-5; TRBD1 aligns across 7 bases. CDR1 MGHDK and CDR2 SYGVNS come from the germline V gene. V lost 2 bases to trimming and J lost 3 bases; unmatched junction nucleotides: 10. The CDR3 is made up of 17 amino acids. The CDR3 DNA reads as TGTGCCAGCAGTGAAGGGGCTCGGGACAGCTTCAATCAGCCCCAGCATTTT. This codes for CASSEGARDSFNQPQHF.

This clone was detected only a few times. The chain couples TRBV7-2 to TRBJ2-1; perhaps TRBD1 as D (7 bases). The length of the CDR3 is 14 residues. Deletions cut 5 bases from V and 7 bases from J, with 15 bases between. The V gene's germline CDR1 is SGHTA and CDR2 FQGNSA. The CDR3 nucleotides are TGTGCCAGCAGCCTGAGCAGGGGGGAAAATGAGCAGTTCTTC. Residues: CASSLSRGENEQFF.

The chain has TRBV5-1 and TRBJ1-1; the D gene is possibly TRBD1 (6 bases). The CDR3 has 16 residues. Between the trimmed V and J ends, which lost 4 bases and 0 bases, there was a span of 16 bases. CDR1 and CDR2 (germline): SGHRS, YFSETQ. The CDR3 here is CASSPEGGIMNTEAFF. The CDR3 coding sequence is TGCGCCAGCAGCCCCGAGGGGGGGATCATGAACACTGAAGCTTTCTTT.

This clone has a handful of counts. The chain has TRBV10-3 and TRBJ1-1; possibly TRBD1 for D (6 bases). Looked up from germline, CDR1 is ENHRY and CDR2 is SYGVKD. The ends were cut back, 5 bases at V and 2 bases at J, with 15 bases in the middle. The CDR3 loop spans 15 amino acids. The CDR3 loop reads CAISPDRQTNTEAFF. The CDR3 DNA reads TGTGCCATCAGTCCGGACAGACAGACAAACACTGAAGCTTTCTTT.

This chain joins TRBV6-5 and TRBJ2-3; tentatively, D is TRBD2 (5 bases). Trimming stripped 2 bases from V and 5 bases from J, with 8 bases between. The germline CDR1 and CDR2 sequences are MNHEY and SVGAGI. CDR3 length: 13 amino acids. CDR3 in DNA: TGTGCCAGCAGTTACAGGGCGGGAGATACGCAGTATTTT. Translated: CASSYRAGDTQYF.

The chain links TRBV27 to TRBJ1-6; D remains ambiguous. Trimming took off 3 bases at V and 6 bases at J, with 3 bases between the two ends. The germline V gene has CDR1 MNHEY and CDR2 SMNVEV (reference sequence). The CDR3 has 12 amino acids. The chain's CDR3 is CASSFGNSPLHF. The DNA for the CDR3 is TGTGCCAGCAGTTTCGGTAATTCACCCCTCCACTTT.

This clone appeared many times. The chain is built from TRBV19 and TRBJ1-5; no definite D call. Germline V gene data show CDR1 as LNHDA and CDR2 as SQIVND (reference sequence). The CDR3 extends over 15 amino acids. Trimming stripped 6 bases from V and 3 bases from J, with 15 bases between. In nucleotides, the CDR3 is TGTGCCAGTAGCTTAACCCGATCGAACAATCAGCCCCAGCATTTT. Translated: CASSLTRSNNQPQHF.

The rearrangement links TRBV6-6 to TRBJ1-5; D not resolved. The CDR3 has 14 residues. Deletions cut 6 bases from V and 7 bases from J, with 16 bases between. Germline CDR1 MNHNY, CDR2 SVGAGI (reference sequence). The CDR3 sequence is CASRDGTDGQPQHF. The DNA for the CDR3 is TGTGCCAGCAGAGACGGCACGGACGGGCAGCCCCAGCATTTT.

The chain employs TRBV5-6 and TRBJ2-5; 8 nucleotides align to TRBD2. Germline CDR1 is SGHDT and CDR2 is YYEEEE. The CDR3 covers 15 residues. Trimming removed 0 bases from V and 1 base from J; junction bases left unmatched: 2. The CDR3 sequence is CASSLVSGTQETQYF. The CDR3 nucleotides read TGTGCCAGCAGCTTGGTTAGCGGGACCCAAGAGACCCAGTACTTC.